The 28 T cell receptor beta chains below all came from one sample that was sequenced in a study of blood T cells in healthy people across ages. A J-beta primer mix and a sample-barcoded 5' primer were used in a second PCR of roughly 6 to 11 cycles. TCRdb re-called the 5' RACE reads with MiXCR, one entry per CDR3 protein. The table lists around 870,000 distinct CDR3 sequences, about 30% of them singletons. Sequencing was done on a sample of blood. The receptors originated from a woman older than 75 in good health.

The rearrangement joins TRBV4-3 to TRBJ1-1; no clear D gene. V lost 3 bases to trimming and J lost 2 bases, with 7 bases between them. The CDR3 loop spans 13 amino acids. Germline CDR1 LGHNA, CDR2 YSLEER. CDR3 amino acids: CASSHLSNTEAFF. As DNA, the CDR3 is TGCGCCAGCAGCCACCTATCTAACACTGAAGCTTTCTTT.

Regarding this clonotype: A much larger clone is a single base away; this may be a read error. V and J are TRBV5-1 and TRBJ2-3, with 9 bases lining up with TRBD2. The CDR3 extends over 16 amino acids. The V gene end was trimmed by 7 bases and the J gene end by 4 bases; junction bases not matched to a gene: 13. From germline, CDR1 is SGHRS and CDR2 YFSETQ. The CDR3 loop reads CASRTRGGDKADTQYF. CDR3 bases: TGCGCCAGCCGGACTCGCGGGGGGGACAAGGCAGATACGCAGTATTTT.

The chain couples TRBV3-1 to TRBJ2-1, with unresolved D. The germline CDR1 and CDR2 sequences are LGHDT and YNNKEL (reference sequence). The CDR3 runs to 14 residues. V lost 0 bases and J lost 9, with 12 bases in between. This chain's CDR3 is CASSQDLAYGEQFF. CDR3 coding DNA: TGTGCCAGCAGCCAAGATCTGGCATATGGTGAGCAGTTCTTC.

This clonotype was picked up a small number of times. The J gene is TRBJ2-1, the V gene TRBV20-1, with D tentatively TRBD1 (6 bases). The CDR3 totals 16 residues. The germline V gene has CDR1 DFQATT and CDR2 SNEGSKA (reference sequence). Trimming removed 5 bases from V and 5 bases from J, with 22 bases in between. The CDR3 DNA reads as TGCAGTGCTCTTGGGGGTTACAGGGCGGATAACAATGAGCAGTTCTTC. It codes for CSALGGYRADNNEQFF.

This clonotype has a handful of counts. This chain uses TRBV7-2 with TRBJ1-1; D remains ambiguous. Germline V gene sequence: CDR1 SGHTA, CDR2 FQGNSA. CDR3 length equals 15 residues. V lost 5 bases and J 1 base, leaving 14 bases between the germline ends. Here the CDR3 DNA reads TGTGCCAGCAGCCGCGATCAGGTTCCGAACACTGAAGCTTTCTTT. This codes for CASSRDQVPNTEAFF.

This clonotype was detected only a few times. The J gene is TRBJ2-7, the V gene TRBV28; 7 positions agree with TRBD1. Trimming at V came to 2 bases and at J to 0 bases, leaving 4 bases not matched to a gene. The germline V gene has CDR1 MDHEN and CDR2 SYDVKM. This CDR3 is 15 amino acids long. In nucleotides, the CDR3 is TGTGCCAGCAGTTTAAACAGGGGATTCTCCTACGAGCAGTACTTC. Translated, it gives CASSLNRGFSYEQYF. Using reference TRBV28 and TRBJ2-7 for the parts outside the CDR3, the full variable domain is DVKVTQSSRYLVKRTGEKVFLECVQDMDHENMFWYRQDPGLGLRLIYFSYDVKMKEKGDIPEGYSVSREKKERFSLILESASTNQTSMYLCASSLNRGFSYEQYFGPGTRLTVT.

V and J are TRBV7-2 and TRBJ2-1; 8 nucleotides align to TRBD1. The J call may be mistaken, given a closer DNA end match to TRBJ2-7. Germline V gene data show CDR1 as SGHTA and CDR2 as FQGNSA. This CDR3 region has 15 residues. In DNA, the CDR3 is TGTGCCAGCAGCCGGGACAGGAGCTCCTACAATGAGCAGTACTTC. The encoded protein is CASSRDRSSYNEQYF.

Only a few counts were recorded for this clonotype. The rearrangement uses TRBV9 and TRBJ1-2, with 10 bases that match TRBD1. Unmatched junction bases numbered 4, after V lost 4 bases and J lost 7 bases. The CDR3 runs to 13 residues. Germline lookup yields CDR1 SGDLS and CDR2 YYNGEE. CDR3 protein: CASSRRDRGGYTF. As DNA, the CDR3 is TGTGCCAGCAGCCGGCGGGACAGGGGTGGCTACACCTTC.

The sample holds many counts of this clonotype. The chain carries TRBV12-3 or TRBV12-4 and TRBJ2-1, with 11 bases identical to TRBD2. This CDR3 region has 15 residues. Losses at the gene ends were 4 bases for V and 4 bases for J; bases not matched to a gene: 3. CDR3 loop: CASSSSGGRYNEQFF. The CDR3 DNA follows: TGTGCCAGCAGTTCTAGCGGGGGGAGGTACAATGAGCAGTTCTTC.

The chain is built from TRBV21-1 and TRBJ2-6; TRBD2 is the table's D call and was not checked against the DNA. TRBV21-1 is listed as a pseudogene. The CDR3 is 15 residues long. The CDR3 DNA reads TGTGCCGGCTGGGAGGGCTCCCCTGGGGCCAACGTCCTGACTTTC. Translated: CAGWEGSPGANVLTF.

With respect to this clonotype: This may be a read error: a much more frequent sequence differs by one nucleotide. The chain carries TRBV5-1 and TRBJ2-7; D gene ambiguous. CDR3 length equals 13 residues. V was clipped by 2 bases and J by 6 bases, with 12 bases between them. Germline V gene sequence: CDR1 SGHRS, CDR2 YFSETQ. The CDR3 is CASSLLVRGEQYF. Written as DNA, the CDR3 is TGCGCCAGCAGCTTACTTGTCAGAGGCGAGCAGTACTTC.

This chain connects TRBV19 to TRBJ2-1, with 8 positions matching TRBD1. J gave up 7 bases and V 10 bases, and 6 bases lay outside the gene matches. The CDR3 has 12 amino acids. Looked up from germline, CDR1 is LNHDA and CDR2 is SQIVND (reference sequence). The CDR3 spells CATRTGFNEQFF. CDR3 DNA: TGTGCCACCAGGACAGGGTTTAATGAGCAGTTCTTC.

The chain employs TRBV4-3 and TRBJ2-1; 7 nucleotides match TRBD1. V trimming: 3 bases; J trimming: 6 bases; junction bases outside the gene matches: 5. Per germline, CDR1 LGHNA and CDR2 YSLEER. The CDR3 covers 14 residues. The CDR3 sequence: CASSHPDRVNEQFF. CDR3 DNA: TGCGCCAGCAGCCACCCTGACAGGGTCAATGAGCAGTTCTTC.

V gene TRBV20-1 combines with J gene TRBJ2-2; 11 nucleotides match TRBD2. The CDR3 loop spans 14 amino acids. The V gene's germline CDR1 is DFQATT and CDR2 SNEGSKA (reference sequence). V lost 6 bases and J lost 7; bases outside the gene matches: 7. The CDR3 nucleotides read TGCAGTGCGAGACTAGCGGGACACCACGGGGAGCTGTTTTTT. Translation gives CSARLAGHHGELFF.

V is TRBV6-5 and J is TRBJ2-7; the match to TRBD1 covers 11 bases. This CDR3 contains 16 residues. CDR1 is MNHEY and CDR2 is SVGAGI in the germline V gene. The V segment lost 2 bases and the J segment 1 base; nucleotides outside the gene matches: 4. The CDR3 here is CASSYIGDRGSYEQYF. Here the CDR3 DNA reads TGTGCCAGCAGTTACATCGGGGACAGGGGGTCCTACGAGCAGTACTTC.

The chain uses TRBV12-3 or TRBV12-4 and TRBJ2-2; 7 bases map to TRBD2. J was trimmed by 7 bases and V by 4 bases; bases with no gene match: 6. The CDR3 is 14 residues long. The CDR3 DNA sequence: TGTGCCAGCAGTTCCCGGGAGGTGGGCGGGGAGCTGTTTTTT. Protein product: CASSSREVGGELFF.

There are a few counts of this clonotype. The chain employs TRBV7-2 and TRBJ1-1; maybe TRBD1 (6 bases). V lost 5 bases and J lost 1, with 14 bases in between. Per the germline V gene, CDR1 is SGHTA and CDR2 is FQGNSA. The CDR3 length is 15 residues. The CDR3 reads CASSTATGRNTEAFF. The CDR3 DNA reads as TGTGCCAGCAGCACAGCGACAGGCCGGAACACTGAAGCTTTCTTT. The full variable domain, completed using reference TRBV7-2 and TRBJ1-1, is GAGVSQSPSNKVTEKGKDVELRCDPISGHTALYWYRQSLGQGLEFLIYFQGNSAPDKSGLPSDRFSAERTGGSVSTLTIQRTQQEDSAVYLCASSTATGRNTEAFFGQGTRLTVV.

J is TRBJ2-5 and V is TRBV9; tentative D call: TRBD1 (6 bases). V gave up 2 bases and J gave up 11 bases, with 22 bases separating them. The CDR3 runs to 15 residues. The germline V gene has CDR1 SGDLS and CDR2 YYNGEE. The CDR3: CASSVEGDPGSVQYF. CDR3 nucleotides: TGTGCCAGCAGCGTCGAGGGGGACCCCGGTTCGGTGCAGTACTTC.

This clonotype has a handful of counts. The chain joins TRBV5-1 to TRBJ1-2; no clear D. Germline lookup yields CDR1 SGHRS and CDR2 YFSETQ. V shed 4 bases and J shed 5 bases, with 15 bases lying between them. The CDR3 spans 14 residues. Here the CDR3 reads CASSPGNSGYGYTF. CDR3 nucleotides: TGCGCCAGCAGCCCAGGAAATTCGGGGTATGGCTACACCTTC. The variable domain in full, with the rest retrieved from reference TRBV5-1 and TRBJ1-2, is KAGVTQTPRYLIKTRGQQVTLSCSPISGHRSVSWYQQTPGQGLQFLFEYFSETQRNKGNFPGRFSGRQFSNSRSEMNVSTLELGDSALYLCASSPGNSGYGYTFGSGTRLTVV.

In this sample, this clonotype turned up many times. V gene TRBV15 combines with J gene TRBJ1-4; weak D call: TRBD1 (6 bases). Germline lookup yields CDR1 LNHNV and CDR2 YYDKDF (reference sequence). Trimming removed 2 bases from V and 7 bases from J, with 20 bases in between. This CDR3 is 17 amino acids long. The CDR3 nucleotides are TGTGCCACCAGCAGACGCCGGATAAGACAGGAGGGTGAAAAACTGTTTTTT. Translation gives CATSRRRIRQEGEKLFF.

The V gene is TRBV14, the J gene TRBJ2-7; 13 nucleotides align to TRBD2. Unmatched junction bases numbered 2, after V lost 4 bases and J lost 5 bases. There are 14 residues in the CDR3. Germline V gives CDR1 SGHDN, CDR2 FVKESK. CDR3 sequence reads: CASSPGLAGNEQYF. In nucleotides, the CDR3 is TGTGCCAGCAGCCCGGGACTAGCGGGAAACGAGCAGTACTTC.

CDR3 in DNA: TGTGCCACCCGGTTAACCTCGAACCTTTTGAACACTGAAGCTTTCTTT. Translation gives CATRLTSNLLNTEAFF. The chain recombines TRBV6-1 with TRBJ1-1; D gene ambiguous. The V and J ends lost 10 bases and 0 bases respectively, with 21 bases between them. The length of the CDR3 is 16 residues. Germline CDR1 is MNHNS and CDR2 is SASEGT.

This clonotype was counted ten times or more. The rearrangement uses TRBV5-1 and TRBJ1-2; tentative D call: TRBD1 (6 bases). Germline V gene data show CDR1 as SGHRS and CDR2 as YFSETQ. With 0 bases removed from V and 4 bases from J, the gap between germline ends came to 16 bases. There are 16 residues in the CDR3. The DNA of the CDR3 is TGCGCCAGCAGCTTGGCGTATGGGGGACAAATCTATGGCTACACCTTC. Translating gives CASSLAYGGQIYGYTF.

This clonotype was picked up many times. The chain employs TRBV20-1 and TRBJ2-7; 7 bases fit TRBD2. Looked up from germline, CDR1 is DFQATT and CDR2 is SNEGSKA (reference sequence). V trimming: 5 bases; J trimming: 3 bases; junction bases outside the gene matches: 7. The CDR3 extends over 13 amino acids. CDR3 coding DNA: TGCAGTGCTCCAAAGGCGGGGGTCTACGAGCAGTACTTC. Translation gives CSAPKAGVYEQYF.

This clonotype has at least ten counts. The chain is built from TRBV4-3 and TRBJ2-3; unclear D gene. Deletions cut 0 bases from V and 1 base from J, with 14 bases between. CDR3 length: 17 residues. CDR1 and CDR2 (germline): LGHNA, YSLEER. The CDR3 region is CASSQEFLRFRTDTQYF. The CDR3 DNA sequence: TGCGCCAGCAGCCAAGAATTTTTGAGGTTCCGCACAGATACGCAGTATTTT.

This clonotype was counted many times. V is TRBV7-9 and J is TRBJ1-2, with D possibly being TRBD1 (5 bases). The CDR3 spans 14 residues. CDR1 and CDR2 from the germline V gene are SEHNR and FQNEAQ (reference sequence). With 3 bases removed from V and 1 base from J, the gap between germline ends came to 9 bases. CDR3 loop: CASSLTAVNYGYTF. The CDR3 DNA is TGTGCCAGCAGCTTGACAGCCGTTAACTATGGCTACACCTTC.

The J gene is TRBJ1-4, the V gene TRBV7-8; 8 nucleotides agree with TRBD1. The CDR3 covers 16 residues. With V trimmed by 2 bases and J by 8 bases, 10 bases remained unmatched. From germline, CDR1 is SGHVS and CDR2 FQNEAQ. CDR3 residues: CASSLYRTGSGEKLFF. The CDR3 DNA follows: TGTGCCAGCAGCTTATACCGGACAGGGAGTGGAGAAAAACTGTTTTTT. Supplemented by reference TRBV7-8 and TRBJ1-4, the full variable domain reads GAGVSQSPRYKVAKRGQDVALRCDPISGHVSLFWYQQALGQGPEFLTYFQNEAQLDKSGLPSDRFFAERPEGSVSTLKIQRTQQEDSAVYLCASSLYRTGSGEKLFFGSGTQLSVL.

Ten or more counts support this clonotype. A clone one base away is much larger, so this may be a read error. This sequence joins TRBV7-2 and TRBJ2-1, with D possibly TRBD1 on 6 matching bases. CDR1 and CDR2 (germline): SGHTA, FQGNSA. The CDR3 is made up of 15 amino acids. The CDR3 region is CSSSPDGGDYNEQFF. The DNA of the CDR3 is TGTTCCAGCAGCCCCGATGGGGGCGACTACAATGAGCAGTTCTTC. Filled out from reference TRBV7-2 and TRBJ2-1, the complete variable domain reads GAGVSQSPSNKVTEKGKDVELRCDPISGHTALYWYRQSLGQGLEFLIYFQGNSAPDKSGLPSDRFSAERTGGSVSTLTIQRTQQEDSAVYLCSSSPDGGDYNEQFFGPGTRLTVL.